The entry below describes one TCR beta chain. Its target is unknown. The sample is drawn from a study of human T cells and chemical hapten exposure. Study as a whole: Yields of TCR per sample differed, chiefly owing to small differences in pooled library volume. Notes on the study in general: Among TCRs, those above 1 in 1000 frequency were unaffected by DPC sensitization.

It was the library that attached unique molecular identifiers to individual cDNA molecules. TCRdb reprocessed the 5' RACE reads via MiXCR and lists one record per CDR3 protein. The table lists 110,000 or so distinct CDR3 sequences, around a fifth of them singletons. CDR3 length equals 13 residues. V was cut by 7 bases and J by 6 bases, with 13 bases left in between. Extraction yielded total RNA from whole blood (unfractionated). The source is a human donor in good health. The chain uses TRBV12-3 or TRBV12-4 and TRBJ1-5; D remains unclear. CDR3 nucleotides: TGTGCCAGCAAGTTATCGGAGCCTCAGCCCCAGCATTTT. Its protein product is CASKLSEPQPQHF.